The T cell receptor (beta chain) under discussion was sequenced for a study of shared clonotypes between healthy human individuals. Study results and limitations: About 5% of naive CD4 clonotypes were shared across four donors.

In replicate PCRs of sorted subsets, around 0.2 ug DNA, approximately 30,000 T cell genomes, was used. The data were produced by immunoSEQ multiplex PCR, yet TCRdb's version contains in-frame clones alone and is incomplete. The sample has about 2.3 million clones; over 90% are singletons. V lost 3 bases to trimming and J lost 4 bases, with 9 bases between them. The germline CDR1 and CDR2 sequences are KGHSH and LQKENI. The CDR3 has 13 amino acids. On this clone: Its target is not known.

The sequence came from a man younger than 35 in good health. Some clones in this sample may be carry-over from other donors' samples. The specimen was naive CD4+ T cells from PBMCs. Subset in this sample: CD45RA+ positively selected. The V and J genes are TRBV18 and TRBJ1-1, with a weak D call TRBD1 (6 bases). The CDR3 sequence is CASSPRQATEAFF. The CDR3 nucleotides are TGTGCCAGCTCACCGAGACAGGCCACTGAAGCTTTCTTT.